These 13 T cell receptor beta chains were sequenced from one sample in a study of patients and donors after allogeneic stem cell transplantation. TCRdb ran MiXCR on the RT-PCR reads and lists one entry per CDR3 protein. The sample carries about a million distinct CDR3 sequences, roughly 18% recorded once. Sequenced material: blood, either unsorted or a sorted T cell fraction (not recorded which). These receptors all stem from a human donor who was either an allogeneic HSCT recipient or a stem cell or donor lymphocyte infusion donor (not recorded which). It is not recorded whose cells these are; they may come from a transplant donor.

This clonotype was recorded a few times. The V and J genes are TRBV12-3 or TRBV12-4 and TRBJ2-7, with D hard to call. The CDR3 length is 14 residues. Trimming cost V 7 bases and J 6 bases, with 19 bases left between them. The DNA of the CDR3 is TGTGCCAGCACCTCCGGATCACCACGCTCCGAGCAGTACTTC. Translated: CASTSGSPRSEQYF.

The chain joins TRBV6-1 to TRBJ2-7; D is uncertain. The CDR3 is made up of 12 amino acids. The V gene lost 2 bases and the J gene lost 9 bases, with 11 bases spanning the gap. The germline V gene has CDR1 MNHNS and CDR2 SASEGT. The CDR3 sequence: CASSEKGSGQYF. CDR3 DNA sequence: TGTGCCAGCAGTGAAAAGGGCTCAGGGCAGTACTTC.

This chain links TRBV6-1 with TRBJ2-7, with D possibly TRBD1 on 6 matching bases. Germline V lookup: CDR1 MNHNS, CDR2 SASEGT. V lost 7 bases, J lost 1 base, and 14 bases lay in between. This CDR3 comprises 14 residues. The CDR3 region has the DNA TGTGCCAGCACCCCCCGGACAGTGTCCTACGAGCAGTACTTC. Translation gives CASTPRTVSYEQYF.

This clonotype turned up a few times. Its ends do not fully match the called genes, so a read error is possible. The V call is TRBV5-1, the J call TRBJ2-1; D possibly corresponds to TRBD2 (6 bases). This CDR3 comprises 13 residues. Germline V gene lookup returns CDR1 SGHRS and CDR2 YFSETQ. CDR3 DNA: TGTGCCAGCAGTACCGGGACTTACAATGAGCAGTTCTTC. Translating it yields CASSTGTYNEQFF.

This clonotype was counted a few times. The V call is TRBV20-1, the J call TRBJ2-7; possibly TRBD2 for D (5 bases). This CDR3 has 11 amino acids. Germline CDR1 reads DFQATT; CDR2 reads SNEGSKA (reference sequence). In DNA, the CDR3 is TGCTGCGGGCGACGGGAATACGAGCAGTACTTC. Translation: CCGRREYEQYF.

This clonotype was counted between two and nine times. The CDR3 DNA reads TGCGCCAGCAGTCGAAGCGGGAGGAACGGGGAGCAGTACTTC. Its protein product is CASSRSGRNGEQYF. This chain links TRBV4-1 with TRBJ2-7, with 9 bases that match TRBD2. Per germline, CDR1 MGHRA and CDR2 YSYEKL. V dropped 6 bases and J dropped 7; count of bases not matched to a gene: 10. There are 14 residues in the CDR3.

The V call is TRBV11-2, the J call TRBJ2-1; TRBD2 matches at 11 bases. Germline CDR1 SGHAT, CDR2 FQNNGV. The V gene end was trimmed by 4 bases and the J gene end by 7 bases; junction bases not matched to a gene: 12. The length of the CDR3 is 17 residues. CDR3 sequence: CASSSQTLAGGVNEQFF. DNA for the CDR3: TGTGCCAGCAGCTCCCAAACTCTAGCGGGAGGAGTTAATGAGCAGTTCTTC.

A few counts support this clonotype. This sequence joins TRBV12-3 or TRBV12-4 and TRBJ1-6; D uncertain. There are 14 residues in the CDR3. V lost 6 bases and J 4 bases, leaving 10 bases between the germline ends. The CDR3 bases are TGTGCCAGCAGAAGAGACAAGTATAATTCACCCCTCCACTTT. This sequence encodes CASRRDKYNSPLHF.

The genes are TRBV13 and TRBJ2-5, with a weak D call TRBD1 (6 bases). V was cut by 5 bases and J by 5 bases, with 15 bases left in between. Germline CDR1 PRHDT, CDR2 FYEKMQ (reference sequence). The CDR3 spans 14 residues. The CDR3 DNA reads TGTGCCAGCAGCCGGCTAGGGGGAGTGGAGACCCAGTACTTC. This gives the protein CASSRLGGVETQYF.

This clonotype showed up just a few times. This sequence joins TRBV4-2 and TRBJ2-7, with TRBD1 identical over 7 bases. Germline loops: CDR1 LGHNA, CDR2 YNFKEQ. V gave up 3 bases and J gave up 2 bases; unmatched junction bases: 7. The length of the CDR3 is 15 residues. The CDR3 sequence: CASSQVHRGTYEQYF. CDR3 nucleotides: TGTGCCAGCAGCCAGGTACACAGGGGTACCTACGAGCAGTACTTC.

There are many counts of this clonotype. V gene TRBV12-3 or TRBV12-4 combines with J gene TRBJ2-1; D gene unclear. Trimming left V 1 base short and J 1 base short, with 8 bases between. This CDR3 region has 15 residues. DNA for the CDR3: TGTGCCAGCAGTTTAGGGGTTAGTTCCTACAATGAGCAGTTCTTC. It codes for CASSLGVSSYNEQFF.

There are a few counts of this clonotype. The chain recombines TRBV12-3 or TRBV12-4 with TRBJ2-3; 12 positions match TRBD2. V shed 5 bases, J shed 5 bases, and the junction held 5 bases outside the gene matches. This CDR3 is 15 amino acids long. The CDR3 loop reads CASSRLAGAGDTQYF. The CDR3 DNA follows: TGTGCCAGCAGTCGACTAGCGGGAGCGGGAGATACGCAGTATTTT.

The sample holds many counts of this clonotype. This chain links TRBV24-1 with TRBJ1-5; D uncertain. Germline assignment: CDR1 KGHDR and CDR2 SFDVKD. V lost 4 bases, J lost 11 bases, and 11 bases lay in between. This CDR3 is 12 amino acids long. CDR3 amino acids: CATSDTGRAQHF. In nucleotides, the CDR3 is TGTGCCACCAGTGACACGGGGAGGGCCCAGCATTTT.